This T cell receptor (beta chain) was observed in a study of T cell repertoires in cytomegalovirus infection. Study as a whole: Through public TCR beta signatures, both CMV infection and matching HLA type were indicated.

MiXCR was run by TCRdb on the reads, yielding one entry per CDR3 protein. The table shows 310,000 or so distinct CDR3 sequences, with approximately 8.9% occurring only once. Sequencing used PBMCs. This clonotype was sampled from a human donor in good health (CMV status not recorded). Some clones in this sample may be carry-over from other donors' samples.

The CDR3 is CASSEALGLAGGNEQFF. Here the CDR3 DNA reads TGCGCCAGCAGTGAGGCACTGGGACTAGCGGGGGGCAATGAGCAGTTCTTC. The chain has TRBV10-2 and TRBJ2-1; the match to TRBD2 covers 15 bases. Germline CDR1 WSHSY, CDR2 SAAADI. The V segment lost 2 bases and the J segment 6 bases; nucleotides outside the gene matches: 5. The CDR3 loop spans 17 amino acids.